Each of the 15 T cell receptor beta chains below was sequenced from the same sample in a study of cytomegalovirus exposure and HLA in healthy donors. Researchers ran the PCR with 60 Vbeta and 13 Jbeta primers. The assay was immunoSEQ multiplex PCR, and TCRdb's table has in-frame clones only and misses some. The top ten hold almost 3% of the sample, which has roughly 130,000 clones, 84% seen once. The sample comprised PBMCs. These receptors all stem from a young woman in good health and CMV-seropositive.

This clone was detected only a few times. J is TRBJ1-5 and V is TRBV10-3; 8 bases agree with TRBD1. The CDR3 consists of 14 residues. With V trimmed by 4 bases and J by 7 bases, 6 bases remained unmatched. Germline values: CDR1 ENHRY, CDR2 SYGVKD. In nucleotides, the CDR3 is TGTGCCATCAGTGTCGGACAGGGAGAACAGCCCCAGCATTTT. Translated, it gives CAISVGQGEQPQHF.

This chain connects TRBV28 to TRBJ2-1; D is possibly TRBD2 (7 bases). The CDR3 has 14 residues. The germline V gene encodes CDR1 MDHEN and CDR2 SYDVKM. Trimming stripped 6 bases from V and 4 bases from J, with 13 bases between. Here the CDR3 DNA reads TGTGCCAGCAGGACGCGGGGGCTATACAATGAGCAGTTCTTC. It yields the protein CASRTRGLYNEQFF.

The chain's CDR3 is CAWANRGGYTF. The CDR3 DNA sequence: TGTGCCTGGGCGAACAGGGGTGGCTACACCTTC. The rearrangement links TRBV30 to TRBJ1-2; 7 nucleotides agree with TRBD1. The CDR3 totals 11 residues. Germline V gene lookup returns CDR1 GTSNPN and CDR2 SVGIG (reference sequence). The trim removed 5 bases at V and 7 bases at J, leaving 4 bases unmatched.

The sample holds one count of this clone. The J gene is TRBJ2-5, the V gene TRBV18; weak D call: TRBD2 (6 bases). Trimming removed 3 bases at V and 8 bases at J, with 7 bases between. This CDR3 has 11 amino acids. CDR1 KGHSH and CDR2 LQKENI come from the germline V gene. The chain's CDR3 is CASSPGGTQYF. CDR3 coding DNA: TGTGCCAGCTCACCGGGGGGAACCCAGTACTTC.

This clone was counted once. This chain uses TRBV30 with TRBJ1-2; TRBD1 agrees at 9 bases. After removal of 3 bases from V and 6 bases from J, the junction contained 2 bases not matched to a gene. The CDR3 has 12 amino acids. CDR1 and CDR2 from the germline V gene are GTSNPN and SVGIG (reference sequence). CDR3 in DNA: TGTGCCTGGAGGGACAGGGGCCATGGCTACACCTTC. It codes for CAWRDRGHGYTF.

This chain connects TRBV2 to TRBJ1-6, with D perhaps matching TRBD1 (6 bases). V lost 6 bases, J lost 7 bases, and 13 bases lay in between. The CDR3 is 14 residues long. The V gene's germline CDR1 is SNHLY and CDR2 FYNNEI. CDR3 loop: CASRVQGDNSPLHF. In DNA, the CDR3 is TGTGCCAGCAGGGTACAGGGAGACAATTCACCCCTCCACTTT.

This chain joins TRBV6-1 and TRBJ2-2, with D tentatively TRBD2 (5 bases). Trimming cost V 3 bases and J 8 bases, with 13 bases left between them. CDR3 length: 14 amino acids. Germline lookup yields CDR1 MNHNS and CDR2 SASEGT. In DNA, the CDR3 is TGTGCCAGCAGTGAGATGGGAGTGGAGGGGGAGCTGTTTTTT. Translating it yields CASSEMGVEGELFF.

This rearrangement joins TRBV11-2 to TRBJ2-1; D perhaps matches TRBD2 (6 bases). The CDR3 sequence is 14 residues long. Trimming cost V 5 bases and J 10 bases, with 18 bases left between them. Germline CDR1 and CDR2: SGHAT and FQNNGV. The CDR3 sequence: CASSGGLHENEQFF. For the CDR3, the DNA is TGTGCCAGCAGCGGGGGACTCCATGAAAACGAGCAGTTCTTC.

This clone showed up just a few times. V usage is TRBV27 and J usage is TRBJ2-2, with 7 bases that match TRBD1. The V gene's germline CDR1 is MNHEY and CDR2 SMNVEV (reference sequence). V shed 4 bases, J shed 4 bases, and the junction held 12 bases outside the gene matches. The CDR3 is 17 residues long. The CDR3 protein is CASSWTGIMKGTGELFF. CDR3 DNA: TGTGCCAGCAGTTGGACAGGTATCATGAAGGGCACCGGGGAGCTGTTTTTT.

V gene TRBV6-1 combines with J gene TRBJ2-5, with 8 bases lining up with TRBD2. This CDR3 has 14 residues. The germline V gene has CDR1 MNHNS and CDR2 SASEGT. The V and J ends lost 6 bases and 5 bases, in that order; junction bases with no gene match: 8. In DNA form, the CDR3 reads TGTGCCAGCAGGAGGAGGCTAGCGGGTGAGACCCAGTACTTC. Protein product: CASRRRLAGETQYF.

The sample holds a few counts of this clone. The chain employs TRBV7-9 and TRBJ1-4, with TRBD1 identical over 8 bases. The V gene's germline CDR1 is SEHNR and CDR2 FQNEAQ (reference sequence). The CDR3 is made up of 16 amino acids. Trimming took 2 bases from V and 8 from J; bases not matched to a gene: 10. The DNA of the CDR3 is TGTGCCAGCAGCTTATTTGCCGGACAGGGAGAAGAAAAACTGTTTTTT. Translation gives CASSLFAGQGEEKLFF.

The gene calls are TRBV18 and TRBJ1-2; 10 bases map to TRBD1. V shed 3 bases, J shed 12 bases, and the junction held 7 bases outside the gene matches. Germline V lookup: CDR1 KGHSH, CDR2 LQKENI. The CDR3 runs 13 residues. The CDR3 protein is CASSPTGTGDHTF. The CDR3 coding sequence is TGTGCCAGCTCACCTACCGGGACAGGGGATCACACCTTC.

The chain employs TRBV28 and TRBJ2-2; D remains ambiguous. V lost 5 bases to trimming and J lost 3 bases, with 7 bases between them. Germline-derived CDR1 and CDR2 are MDHEN and SYDVKM. CDR3 length: 13 residues. The CDR3 bases are TGTGCCAGCAGTGAACGGTACACCGGGGAGCTGTTTTTT. Amino acids: CASSERYTGELFF.

This clone showed up just a few times. The chain employs TRBV5-1 and TRBJ2-6; a weak D match, TRBD2 (5 bases). This CDR3 spans 18 amino acids. V dropped 0 bases and J dropped 0 bases, with 13 bases sitting between them. Germline CDR1 SGHRS, CDR2 YFSETQ. This CDR3 reads CASSLAGNIRSGANVLTF. CDR3 sequence (DNA): TGCGCCAGCAGCTTGGCGGGGAACATCCGCTCTGGGGCCAACGTCCTGACTTTC.

The chain is built from TRBV4-2 and TRBJ1-3; no reliable D call. The CDR3 is made up of 15 amino acids. Germline V CDR1 and CDR2: LGHNA, YNFKEQ. The V gene lost 1 base and the J gene lost 0 bases, with 7 bases spanning the gap. The CDR3 reads CASSQAGSSGNTIYF. The CDR3, as DNA: TGTGCCAGCAGCCAAGCCGGGAGCTCTGGAAACACCATATATTTT.